These 29 T cell receptor beta chains originate from one sample sequenced in a study of control samples from healthy donors and cancer patients (dated by TCRdb to about 2020). Libraries were constructed by the immunoSEQ multiplex PCR assay. TCRdb re-hosts the immuneACCESS table, in-frame sequences only. Its copies lack some clones; in the studies checked, an unresolved V gene accounts for under half of them, and the cause for the rest is not known. Across this sample there are 100,000 or so clones, with 80% to 90% seen only once. In total, the top ten clones hold approximately 8.3% of the sample. Sequencing input: blood. These receptors were obtained from a man aged 30 to 45 in good health.

The chain recombines TRBV30 with TRBJ2-5; the D gene is possibly TRBD1 (7 bases). Germline V gene lookup returns CDR1 GTSNPN and CDR2 SVGIG (reference sequence). V was shortened by 0 bases and J by 4 bases, with 18 bases between the two germline ends. This CDR3 is built from 16 residues. CDR3 region: CAWSVGSGGRRETQYF. The CDR3 coding sequence is TGTGCCTGGAGTGTCGGGTCAGGGGGGAGGAGAGAGACCCAGTACTTC.

This clone has more than one count but fewer than ten. The rearrangement links TRBV7-2 to TRBJ1-6, with no clear D. V shed 5 bases and J shed 7 bases, with 18 bases lying between them. The germline CDR1 and CDR2 sequences are SGHTA and FQGNSA. The CDR3 extends over 16 amino acids. CDR3 in amino acids: CASSPDVPASNSPLHF. The DNA for the CDR3 is TGTGCCAGCAGCCCCGACGTACCAGCCTCGAATTCACCCCTCCACTTT.

The CDR3 is CAWSFDRGGNTEAFF. The CDR3 bases are TGTGCCTGGAGCTTCGACAGGGGTGGAAACACTGAAGCTTTCTTT. This chain connects TRBV30 to TRBJ1-1; 8 bases fit TRBD1. Germline assignment: CDR1 GTSNPN and CDR2 SVGIG (reference sequence). The junction had 8 bases not matched to a gene; V was cut back by 3 bases and J by 2 bases. The CDR3 runs 15 residues.

V usage is TRBV2 and J usage is TRBJ1-5; the D gene is possibly TRBD1 (5 bases). Germline CDR1 and CDR2: SNHLY and FYNNEI. Between the trimmed V and J ends, which lost 6 bases and 7 bases, there was a span of 13 bases. The CDR3 runs to 13 residues. This CDR3 reads CASRRGVVQPQHF. CDR3 bases: TGTGCCAGCAGAAGGGGTGTGGTACAGCCCCAGCATTTT. Full variable domain (remainder filled in from reference TRBV2 and TRBJ1-5): EPEVTQTPSHQVTQMGQEVILRCVPISNHLYFYWYRQILGQKVEFLVSFYNNEISEKSEIFDDQFSVERPDGSNFTLKIRSTKLEDSAMYFCASRRGVVQPQHFGDGTRLSIL.

The rearrangement uses TRBV24-1 and TRBJ1-1, with a tentative D call TRBD1 (5 bases). The germline V gene has CDR1 KGHDR and CDR2 SFDVKD. There are 14 residues in the CDR3. V lost 8 bases and J 1 base, leaving 13 bases between the germline ends. CDR3 region: CATNLETENTEAFF. The CDR3 nucleotides read TGTGCCACCAACCTCGAGACAGAGAACACTGAAGCTTTCTTT.

The CDR3 bases are TGTGCCAGCAGTTACTCGGGGACTAGTCCCCCCGATGAGCAGTTCTTC. It codes for CASSYSGTSPPDEQFF. The chain uses TRBV6-5 and TRBJ2-1, with 8 bases fitting TRBD2. The V and J ends lost 0 bases and 8 bases, in that order; junction bases with no gene match: 9. The germline CDR1 and CDR2 sequences are MNHEY and SVGAGI. There are 16 residues in the CDR3.

V usage is TRBV24-1 and J usage is TRBJ2-2; D may be TRBD2 (6 bases). V lost 5 bases to trimming and J lost 5 bases, with 14 bases between them. The CDR3 is 15 amino acids. Germline V gene lookup returns CDR1 KGHDR and CDR2 SFDVKD. CDR3 bases: TGTGCCACCAGTGTGGCACTAGCTAAAACCGGGGAGCTGTTTTTT. Translated: CATSVALAKTGELFF.

The chain links TRBV7-9 to TRBJ2-7; TRBD1 agrees at 9 bases. Trimming took 4 bases from V and 6 from J; bases not matched to a gene: 10. Germline loops: CDR1 SEHNR, CDR2 FQNEAQ (reference sequence). CDR3 length: 15 amino acids. Here the CDR3 reads CASSSDAGQGAEQYF. Written as DNA, the CDR3 is TGTGCCAGCAGCTCCGACGCGGGACAGGGCGCCGAGCAGTACTTC.

The chain combines TRBV30 with TRBJ2-3, with D perhaps being TRBD1 or TRBD2 (6 bases each). Germline CDR1 reads GTSNPN; CDR2 reads SVGIG (reference sequence). Trimming shortened V by 0 bases and J by 0 bases, and 13 bases separated the two germline ends. There are 16 residues in the CDR3. CDR3: CAWSVQVGGSTDTQYF. In nucleotides, the CDR3 is TGTGCCTGGAGTGTACAAGTCGGGGGCAGCACAGATACGCAGTATTTT. Full variable domain (outside the CDR3, taken from reference TRBV30 and TRBJ2-3): SQTIHQWPATLVQPVGSPLSLECTVEGTSNPNLYWYRQAAGRGLQLLFYSVGIGQISSEVPQNLSASRPQDRQFILSSKKLLLSDSGFYLCAWSVQVGGSTDTQYFGPGTRLTVL.

The chain recombines TRBV7-9 with TRBJ2-7; the D gene is possibly TRBD1 (5 bases). Germline loops: CDR1 SEHNR, CDR2 FQNEAQ (reference sequence). V dropped 5 bases and J dropped 5 bases, with 13 bases sitting between them. The CDR3 length is 13 residues. This CDR3 reads CASSLAGYHEQYF. CDR3 DNA sequence: TGTGCCAGCAGCCTCGCAGGGTATCACGAGCAGTACTTC.

The chain uses TRBV5-1 and TRBJ1-1; D uncertain. The CDR3 has 15 amino acids. Trimming took 0 bases from V and 1 from J, leaving 10 bases between them. Germline V gene lookup returns CDR1 SGHRS and CDR2 YFSETQ. CDR3 protein: CASSLVSGGNTEAFF. The CDR3, as DNA: TGCGCCAGCAGCTTGGTTTCCGGCGGGAACACTGAAGCTTTCTTT.

This clone appeared once. This chain links TRBV28 with TRBJ1-1, with D unclear. V shed 5 bases and J shed 3 bases, with 10 bases lying between them. The CDR3 is 13 residues long. The germline V gene encodes CDR1 MDHEN and CDR2 SYDVKM. In DNA form, the CDR3 reads TGTGCCAGCAGTCGGATCTGGGACACTGAAGCTTTCTTT. It yields the protein CASSRIWDTEAFF. The full variable domain, with the rest looked up from reference TRBV28 and TRBJ1-1, is DVKVTQSSRYLVKRTGEKVFLECVQDMDHENMFWYRQDPGLGLRLIYFSYDVKMKEKGDIPEGYSVSREKKERFSLILESASTNQTSMYLCASSRIWDTEAFFGQGTRLTVV.

The chain employs TRBV27 and TRBJ1-5; 9 bases map to TRBD1. The ends lost 5 bases at V and 6 bases at J; junction bases unmatched: 11. CDR3 length: 16 amino acids. Per germline, CDR1 MNHEY and CDR2 SMNVEV (reference sequence). As DNA, the CDR3 is TGTGCCAGCAGTCCGCGATCGGGACAGGGCCGTCAGCCCCAGCATTTT. It codes for CASSPRSGQGRQPQHF.

J is TRBJ1-1 and V is TRBV24-1; no firm D call. CDR3 length: 12 amino acids. Trimming pared 10 bases from V and 4 bases from J, leaving 12 bases between. CDR1 and CDR2 from the germline V gene are KGHDR and SFDVKD. CDR3 protein: CATPIPGTEAFF. CDR3 bases: TGTGCCACTCCTATCCCGGGCACTGAAGCTTTCTTT.

This chain connects TRBV19 to TRBJ1-1; 10 bases map to TRBD1. The trim removed 6 bases at V and 3 bases at J, leaving 1 base unmatched. The CDR3 loop spans 13 amino acids. CDR1 LNHDA and CDR2 SQIVND come from the germline V gene (reference sequence). CDR3 DNA: TGTGCCAGTAGGACAGGGGGCTACACTGAAGCTTTCTTT. Encoded protein: CASRTGGYTEAFF.

This clone was counted a single time. This sample includes further DNA sequences coding for the same CDR3. This chain joins TRBV11-2 and TRBJ1-2; tentative D call: TRBD1 (5 bases). Germline lookup yields CDR1 SGHAT and CDR2 FQNNGV. V was clipped by 9 bases and J by 4 bases, with 18 bases between them. This CDR3 comprises 14 residues. The CDR3 DNA follows: TGTGCCAGTAGTTACAGGAAACCCCCCTATGGCTACACCTTC. Protein product: CASSYRKPPYGYTF.

J is TRBJ2-3 and V is TRBV5-6; D not resolved. The CDR3 sequence is 13 residues long. Deletions cut 2 bases from V and 2 bases from J, with 6 bases between. From germline, CDR1 is SGHDT and CDR2 YYEEEE. The DNA for the CDR3 is TGTGCCAGCAGCTTATGGGCCACAGATACGCAGTATTTT. This encodes CASSLWATDTQYF.

The CDR3 nucleotides are TGCGCCAGCAAGGTCGCCGGGGCCAACGTCCTGACTTTC. Its translation is CASKVAGANVLTF. The rearrangement joins TRBV5-1 to TRBJ2-6; no clear D gene. V was shortened by 6 bases and J by 4 bases, with 8 bases between the two germline ends. Germline V lookup: CDR1 SGHRS, CDR2 YFSETQ. This CDR3 comprises 13 residues.

The chain carries TRBV5-4 and TRBJ2-5; 11 bases fit TRBD1. The germline gives CDR1 SGHNT, CDR2 YYREEE (reference sequence). This CDR3 contains 16 residues. V lost 4 bases, J lost 1 base, and 6 bases stayed unmatched. The CDR3 DNA sequence: TGTGCCAGCAGCGATTGGACAGGGGGCTTCCAAGAGACCCAGTACTTC. Translated: CASSDWTGGFQETQYF. The variable domain in full, with the rest retrieved from reference TRBV5-4 and TRBJ2-5, is ETGVTQSPTHLIKTRGQQVTLRCSSQSGHNTVSWYQQALGQGPQFIFQYYREEENGRGNFPPRFSGLQFPNYSSELNVNALELDDSALYLCASSDWTGGFQETQYFGPGTRLLVL.

The sample holds a few counts of this clone. The CDR3 reads CASSRTGGFDQPQHF. In DNA form, the CDR3 reads TGTGCCAGCAGCCGCACCGGGGGCTTTGATCAGCCCCAGCATTTT. This sequence joins TRBV5-6 and TRBJ1-5; tentative D call: TRBD1 (6 bases). Per the germline V gene, CDR1 is SGHDT and CDR2 is YYEEEE. The CDR3 totals 15 residues. V lost 4 bases, J lost 5 bases, and 16 bases lay in between.

This chain joins TRBV11-2 and TRBJ2-1; D ambiguous. Germline CDR1 is SGHAT and CDR2 is FQNNGV. With 2 bases removed from V and 0 bases from J, the gap between germline ends came to 8 bases. The CDR3 totals 15 residues. The CDR3 DNA is TGTGCCAGCAGCTTAAGGTCGAGCTCCTACAATGAGCAGTTCTTC. It codes for CASSLRSSSYNEQFF.

This rearrangement joins TRBV14 to TRBJ2-5; perhaps TRBD2 as D (6 bases). Trimming took off 4 bases at V and 5 bases at J, with 14 bases between the two ends. Germline assignment: CDR1 SGHDN and CDR2 FVKESK. The CDR3 is 14 residues long. The CDR3 is CASSLIAGSETQYF. The CDR3 coding sequence is TGTGCCAGCAGCCTCATTGCGGGGTCGGAGACCCAGTACTTC.

V gene TRBV3-1 (or the pseudogene TRBV3-2) combines with J gene TRBJ1-5, with D unclear. The CDR3 has 13 residues. The V end lost 2 bases, the J end lost 9 bases, and 11 bases lay between the germline ends. The germline V gene encodes CDR1 LGHDT and CDR2 YNNKEL (reference sequence). The CDR3: CASSQQWEGPQHF. CDR3 DNA: TGTGCCAGCAGCCAACAATGGGAAGGGCCCCAGCATTTT.

The table lists this clone with a few counts. The chain uses TRBV18 and TRBJ1-5; no firm D call. The V end was cut by 5 bases, the J end by 4 bases, with 6 bases between. Germline V lookup: CDR1 KGHSH, CDR2 LQKENI. The CDR3 has 12 amino acids. The CDR3, as DNA: TGTGCCAGCTCAGGGCGAAATCAGCCCCAGCATTTT. Translation: CASSGRNQPQHF.

For the CDR3, the DNA is TGCAGCGTTCGACCGGGCTCCTCTGGAAACACCATATATTTT. Its protein product is CSVRPGSSGNTIYF. The V gene is TRBV29-1, the J gene TRBJ1-3; D remains ambiguous. The V end lost 5 bases, the J end lost 0 bases, and 11 bases lay between the germline ends. The germline V gene encodes CDR1 SQVTM and CDR2 ANQGSEA. The CDR3 loop spans 14 amino acids. The variable domain in full, with the rest retrieved from reference TRBV29-1 and TRBJ1-3, is SAVISQKPSRDICQRGTSLTIQCQVDSQVTMMFWYRQQPGQSLTLIATANQGSEATYESGFVIDKFPISRPNLTFSTLTVSNMSPEDSSIYLCSVRPGSSGNTIYFGEGSWLTVV.

The V call is TRBV7-2, the J call TRBJ1-2; D is unresolved. The CDR3 runs to 15 residues. V shed 6 bases and J shed 6 bases, with 20 bases lying between them. Germline values: CDR1 SGHTA, CDR2 FQGNSA. CDR3 DNA sequence: TGTGCCAGCAGTTCTACCGCGATAGCCGGCAATGGCTACACCTTC. Its protein is CASSSTAIAGNGYTF.

The gene calls are TRBV29-1 and TRBJ2-5; no clear D gene. Trimming took off 3 bases at V and 5 bases at J, with 19 bases between the two ends. The CDR3 has 15 residues. Germline CDR1 and CDR2: SQVTM and ANQGSEA. The DNA of the CDR3 is TGCAGCGTTGACACGTCCCATCCCTCTGCGGAGACCCAGTACTTC. Its protein is CSVDTSHPSAETQYF.

The chain couples TRBV4-3 to TRBJ2-7; the match to TRBD2 covers 7 bases. With V trimmed by 3 bases and J by 6 bases, 14 bases remained unmatched. Germline V gene data show CDR1 as LGHNA and CDR2 as YSLEER. This CDR3 is 16 amino acids long. The chain's CDR3 is CASSQFNGAGAREQYF. The CDR3 DNA reads TGCGCCAGCAGCCAGTTTAACGGGGCGGGAGCTCGCGAGCAGTACTTC.

For this clone: Other DNA sequences from this sample encode an identical CDR3 as well. The chain links TRBV12-3 or TRBV12-4 to TRBJ2-1; D remains ambiguous. Trimming stripped 3 bases from V and 7 bases from J, with 7 bases between. CDR3 size: 12 residues. Written as DNA, the CDR3 is TGTGCCAGCAGTTTCAGTAGGAATGAGCAGTTCTTC. This gives the protein CASSFSRNEQFF.